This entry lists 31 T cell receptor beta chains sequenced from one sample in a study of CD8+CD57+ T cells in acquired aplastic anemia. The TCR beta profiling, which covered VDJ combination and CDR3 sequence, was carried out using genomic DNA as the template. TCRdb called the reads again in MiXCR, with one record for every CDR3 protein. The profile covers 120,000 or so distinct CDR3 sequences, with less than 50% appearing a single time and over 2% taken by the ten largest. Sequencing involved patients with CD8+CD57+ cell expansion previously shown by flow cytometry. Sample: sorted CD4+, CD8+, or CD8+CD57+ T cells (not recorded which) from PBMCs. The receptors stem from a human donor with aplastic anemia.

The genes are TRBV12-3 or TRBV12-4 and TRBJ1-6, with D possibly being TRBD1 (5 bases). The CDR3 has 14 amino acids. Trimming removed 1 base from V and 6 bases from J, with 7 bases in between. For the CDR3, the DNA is TGTGCCAGCAGTTTAGGAGACAGTAATTCACCCCTCCACTTT. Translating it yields CASSLGDSNSPLHF.

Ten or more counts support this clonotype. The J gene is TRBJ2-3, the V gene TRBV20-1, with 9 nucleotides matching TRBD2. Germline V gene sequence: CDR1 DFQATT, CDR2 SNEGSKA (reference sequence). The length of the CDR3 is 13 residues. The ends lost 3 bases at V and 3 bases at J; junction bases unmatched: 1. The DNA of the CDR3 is TGCAGTGCTAGGACTAGCGGTACAGATACGCAGTATTTT. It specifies CSARTSGTDTQYF.

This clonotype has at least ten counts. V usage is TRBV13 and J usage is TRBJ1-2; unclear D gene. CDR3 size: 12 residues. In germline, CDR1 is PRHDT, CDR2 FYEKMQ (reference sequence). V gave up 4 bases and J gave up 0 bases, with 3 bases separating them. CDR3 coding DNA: TGTGCCAGCAGCTCCTCTAACTATGGCTACACCTTC. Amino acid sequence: CASSSSNYGYTF.

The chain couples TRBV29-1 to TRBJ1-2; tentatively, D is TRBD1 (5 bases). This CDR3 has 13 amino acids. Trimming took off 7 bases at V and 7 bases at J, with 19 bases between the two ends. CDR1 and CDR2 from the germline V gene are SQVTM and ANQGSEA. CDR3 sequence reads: CSGETQGYRGYTF. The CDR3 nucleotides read TGCAGCGGGGAAACGCAGGGCTATCGTGGCTACACCTTC.

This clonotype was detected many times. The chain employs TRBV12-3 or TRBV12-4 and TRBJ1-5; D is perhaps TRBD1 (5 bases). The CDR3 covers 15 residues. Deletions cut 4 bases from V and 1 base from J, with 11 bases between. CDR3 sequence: CASSWAQGSNQPQHF. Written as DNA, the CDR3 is TGTGCCAGCAGTTGGGCCCAGGGAAGCAATCAGCCCCAGCATTTT.

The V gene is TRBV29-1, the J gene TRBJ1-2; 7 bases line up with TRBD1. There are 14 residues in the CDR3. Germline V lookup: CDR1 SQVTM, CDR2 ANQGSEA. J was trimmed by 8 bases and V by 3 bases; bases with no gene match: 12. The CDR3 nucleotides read TGCAGCGTTGATCCCGGGGAAGGGACAGACGGCTACACCTTC. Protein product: CSVDPGEGTDGYTF. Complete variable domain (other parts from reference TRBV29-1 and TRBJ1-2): SAVISQKPSRDICQRGTSLTIQCQVDSQVTMMFWYRQQPGQSLTLIATANQGSEATYESGFVIDKFPISRPNLTFSTLTVSNMSPEDSSIYLCSVDPGEGTDGYTFGSGTRLTVV.

For the CDR3, the DNA is TGCAGTGCTGCTAGGGGACAGGGGATCACTGAAGCTTTCTTT. This codes for CSAARGQGITEAFF. This chain connects TRBV20-1 to TRBJ1-1; 10 nucleotides agree with TRBD1. J gave up 4 bases and V 5 bases, and 7 bases lay outside the gene matches. Germline loops: CDR1 DFQATT, CDR2 SNEGSKA (reference sequence). This CDR3 is built from 14 residues.

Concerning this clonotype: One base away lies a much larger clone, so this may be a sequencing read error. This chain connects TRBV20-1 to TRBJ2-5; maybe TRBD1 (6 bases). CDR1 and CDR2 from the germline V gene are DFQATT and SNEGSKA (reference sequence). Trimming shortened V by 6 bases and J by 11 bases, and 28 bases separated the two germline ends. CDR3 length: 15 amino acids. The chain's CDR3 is CSAAVQGRSYNEQYF. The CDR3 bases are TGCAGTGCCGCTGTACAGGGTAGGTCCTACAATGAGCAGTACTTC.

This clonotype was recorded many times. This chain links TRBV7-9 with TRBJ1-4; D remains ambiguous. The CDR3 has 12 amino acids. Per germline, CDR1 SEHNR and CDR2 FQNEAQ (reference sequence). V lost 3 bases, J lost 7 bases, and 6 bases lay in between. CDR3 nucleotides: TGTGCCAGCAGCTTGACATTTGAAAAACTGTTTTTT. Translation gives CASSLTFEKLFF. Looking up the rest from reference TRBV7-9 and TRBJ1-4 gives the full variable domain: DTGVSQNPRHKITKRGQNVTFRCDPISEHNRLYWYRQTLGQGPEFLTYFQNEAQLEKSRLLSDRFSAERPKGSFSTLEIQRTEQGDSAMYLCASSLTFEKLFFGSGTQLSVL.

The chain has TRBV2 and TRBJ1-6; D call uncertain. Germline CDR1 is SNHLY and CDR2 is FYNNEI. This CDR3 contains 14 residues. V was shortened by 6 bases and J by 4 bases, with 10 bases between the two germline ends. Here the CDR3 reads CASRADAYNSPLHF. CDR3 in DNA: TGTGCCAGCAGAGCGGACGCATATAATTCACCCCTCCACTTT.

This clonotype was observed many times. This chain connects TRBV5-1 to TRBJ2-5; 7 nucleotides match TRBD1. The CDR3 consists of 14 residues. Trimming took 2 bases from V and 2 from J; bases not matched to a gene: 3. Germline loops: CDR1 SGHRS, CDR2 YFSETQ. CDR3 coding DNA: TGCGCCAGCAGCTTATTGGGACAGCAAGAGACCCAGTACTTC. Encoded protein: CASSLLGQQETQYF.

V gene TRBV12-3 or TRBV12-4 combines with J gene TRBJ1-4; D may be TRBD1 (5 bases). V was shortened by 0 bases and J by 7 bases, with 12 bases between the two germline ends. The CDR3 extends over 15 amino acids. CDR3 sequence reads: CASSLALGGIEKLFF. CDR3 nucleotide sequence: TGTGCCAGCAGTTTAGCGCTGGGGGGAATTGAAAAACTGTTTTTT.

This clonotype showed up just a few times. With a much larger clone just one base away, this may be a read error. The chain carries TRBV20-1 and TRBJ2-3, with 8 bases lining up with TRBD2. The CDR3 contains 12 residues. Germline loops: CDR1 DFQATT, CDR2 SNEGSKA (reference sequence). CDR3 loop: CSARGGTDTQCF. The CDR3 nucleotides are TGCAGTGCCCGGGGGGGTACAGATACGCAGTGTTTT.

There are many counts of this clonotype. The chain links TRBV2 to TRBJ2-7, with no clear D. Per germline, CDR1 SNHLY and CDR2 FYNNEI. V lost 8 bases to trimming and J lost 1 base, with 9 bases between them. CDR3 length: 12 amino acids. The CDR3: CASSTASYEQYF. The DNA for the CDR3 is TGTGCCAGCTCTACAGCGTCCTACGAGCAGTACTTC.

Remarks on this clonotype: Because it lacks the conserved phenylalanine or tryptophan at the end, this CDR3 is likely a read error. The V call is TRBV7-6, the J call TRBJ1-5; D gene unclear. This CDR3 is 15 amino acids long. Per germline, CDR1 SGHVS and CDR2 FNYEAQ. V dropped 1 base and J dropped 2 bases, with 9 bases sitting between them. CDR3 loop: CASSLVAGRNQPQHL. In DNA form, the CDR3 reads TGTGCCAGCAGCTTAGTGGCAGGCCGCAATCAGCCCCAGCATCTT.

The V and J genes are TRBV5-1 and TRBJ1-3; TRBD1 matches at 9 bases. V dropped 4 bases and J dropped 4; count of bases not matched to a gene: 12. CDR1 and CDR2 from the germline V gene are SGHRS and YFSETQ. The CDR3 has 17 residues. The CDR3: CASSPGQGIPYGNTIYF. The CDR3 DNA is TGCGCCAGCAGCCCGGGACAGGGAATCCCTTACGGAAACACCATATATTTT. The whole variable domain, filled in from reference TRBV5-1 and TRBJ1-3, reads KAGVTQTPRYLIKTRGQQVTLSCSPISGHRSVSWYQQTPGQGLQFLFEYFSETQRNKGNFPGRFSGRQFSNSRSEMNVSTLELGDSALYLCASSPGQGIPYGNTIYFGEGSWLTVV.

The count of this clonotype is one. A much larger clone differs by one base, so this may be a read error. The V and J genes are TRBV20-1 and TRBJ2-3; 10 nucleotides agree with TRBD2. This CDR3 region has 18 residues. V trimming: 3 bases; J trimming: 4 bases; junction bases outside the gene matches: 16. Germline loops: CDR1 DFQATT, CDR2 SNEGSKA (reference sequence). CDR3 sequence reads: CSASKLAGSGEGADTQYF. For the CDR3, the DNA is TGCAGTGCTAGTAAACTAGCGGGGTCCGGAGAGGGGGCAGATACGCAGTATTTT.

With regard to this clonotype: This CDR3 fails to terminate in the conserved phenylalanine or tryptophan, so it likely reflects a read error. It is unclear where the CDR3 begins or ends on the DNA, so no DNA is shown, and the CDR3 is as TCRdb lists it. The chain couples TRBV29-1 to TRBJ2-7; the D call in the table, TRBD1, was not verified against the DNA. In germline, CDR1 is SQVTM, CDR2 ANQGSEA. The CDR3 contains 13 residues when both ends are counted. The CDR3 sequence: CSVDIGGRNEQCY.

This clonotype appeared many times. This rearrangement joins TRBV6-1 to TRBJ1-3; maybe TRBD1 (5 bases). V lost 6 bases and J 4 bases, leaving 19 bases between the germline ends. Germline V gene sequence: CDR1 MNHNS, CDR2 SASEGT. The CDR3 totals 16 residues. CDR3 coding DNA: TGTGCCAGCAGCATACCGGGCGGGGGATTGGGAAACACCATATATTTT. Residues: CASSIPGGGLGNTIYF.

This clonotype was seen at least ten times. CDR3 nucleotide sequence: TGTGCCAGCAGCTTAGGAATGAGCACCGGTAATTACGAGCAGTACTTC. Its protein is CASSLGMSTGNYEQYF. The chain employs TRBV7-8 and TRBJ2-7; D not certain. Trimming cost V 1 base and J 4 bases, with 17 bases left between them. The germline V gene encodes CDR1 SGHVS and CDR2 FQNEAQ. The CDR3 runs to 16 residues. The variable domain in full, with the rest retrieved from reference TRBV7-8 and TRBJ2-7, is GAGVSQSPRYKVAKRGQDVALRCDPISGHVSLFWYQQALGQGPEFLTYFQNEAQLDKSGLPSDRFFAERPEGSVSTLKIQRTQQEDSAVYLCASSLGMSTGNYEQYFGPGTRLTVT.

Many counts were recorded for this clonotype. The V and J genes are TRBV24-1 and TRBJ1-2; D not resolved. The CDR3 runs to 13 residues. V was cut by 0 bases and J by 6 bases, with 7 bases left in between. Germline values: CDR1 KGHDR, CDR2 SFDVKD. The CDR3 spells CATSDLGTDGYTF. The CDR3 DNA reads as TGTGCCACCAGTGATTTGGGTACAGATGGCTACACCTTC.

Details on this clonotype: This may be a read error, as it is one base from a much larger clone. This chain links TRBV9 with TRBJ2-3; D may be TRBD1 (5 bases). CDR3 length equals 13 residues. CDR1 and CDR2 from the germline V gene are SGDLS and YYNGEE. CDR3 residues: CASSEGGADAQYF. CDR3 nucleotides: TGTGCCAGCAGTGAAGGTGGGGCAGATGCGCAGTATTTT.

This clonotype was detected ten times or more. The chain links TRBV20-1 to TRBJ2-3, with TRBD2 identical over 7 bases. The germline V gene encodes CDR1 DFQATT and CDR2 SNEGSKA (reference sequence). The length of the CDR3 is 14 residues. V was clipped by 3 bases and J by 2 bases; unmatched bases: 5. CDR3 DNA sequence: TGCAGTGCTAGGCGGGGGATAGCCACAGATACGCAGTATTTT. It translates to CSARRGIATDTQYF.

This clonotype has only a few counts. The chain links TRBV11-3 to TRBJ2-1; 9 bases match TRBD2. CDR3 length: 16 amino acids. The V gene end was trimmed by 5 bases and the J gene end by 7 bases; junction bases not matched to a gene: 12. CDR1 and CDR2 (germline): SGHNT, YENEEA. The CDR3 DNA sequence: TGTGCCAGCAGCAAATTAGCGGGGGCCTTAGGAAATGAGCAGTTCTTC. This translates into CASSKLAGALGNEQFF.

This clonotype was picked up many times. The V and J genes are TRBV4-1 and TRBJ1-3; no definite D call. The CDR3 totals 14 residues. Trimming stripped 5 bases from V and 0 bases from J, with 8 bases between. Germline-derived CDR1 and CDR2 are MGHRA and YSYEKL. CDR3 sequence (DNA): TGCGCCAGCAGCGAGACCCCCTCTGGAAACACCATATATTTT. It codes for CASSETPSGNTIYF.

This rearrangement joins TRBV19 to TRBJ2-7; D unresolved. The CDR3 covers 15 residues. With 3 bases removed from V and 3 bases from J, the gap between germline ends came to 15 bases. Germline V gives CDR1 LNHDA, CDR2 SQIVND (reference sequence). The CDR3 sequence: CASSIRTATNYEQYF. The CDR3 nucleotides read TGTGCCAGTAGTATTCGAACGGCCACGAACTACGAGCAGTACTTC.

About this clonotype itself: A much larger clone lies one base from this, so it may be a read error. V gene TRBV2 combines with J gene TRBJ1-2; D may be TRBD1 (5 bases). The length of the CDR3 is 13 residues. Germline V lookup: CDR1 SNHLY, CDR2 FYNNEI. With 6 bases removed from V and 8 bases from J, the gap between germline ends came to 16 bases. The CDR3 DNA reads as TGTGCCAGCAGACCGGGACTGTTGGAAGGCTACACCTTC. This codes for CASRPGLLEGYTF.

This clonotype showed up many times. This chain's CDR3 is CASSLAAGTGLEKLFF. The CDR3 bases are TGTGCCAGCAGCTTAGCGGCCGGGACAGGGTTAGAAAAACTGTTTTTT. This chain joins TRBV7-9 and TRBJ1-4; 9 positions agree with TRBD1. V shed 0 bases and J 8 bases; nucleotides not matched to a gene: 7. In germline, CDR1 is SEHNR, CDR2 FQNEAQ (reference sequence). This CDR3 comprises 16 residues.

CDR3 in amino acids: CSVHRGVNEKLFF. The CDR3 DNA reads TGCAGCGTCCACAGGGGAGTCAATGAAAAACTGTTTTTT. The chain combines TRBV29-1 with TRBJ1-4; TRBD1 matches at 7 bases. V lost 6 bases, J lost 5 bases, and 6 bases stayed unmatched. Germline V gene sequence: CDR1 SQVTM, CDR2 ANQGSEA. This CDR3 is 13 amino acids long.

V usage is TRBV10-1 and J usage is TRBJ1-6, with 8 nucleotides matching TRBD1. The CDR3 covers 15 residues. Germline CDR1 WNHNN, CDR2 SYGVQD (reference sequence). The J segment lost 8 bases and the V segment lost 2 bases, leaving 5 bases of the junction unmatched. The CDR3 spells CASSEGQGFDSPLHF. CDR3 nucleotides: TGCGCCAGCAGTGAGGGACAGGGTTTCGATTCACCCCTCCACTTT.

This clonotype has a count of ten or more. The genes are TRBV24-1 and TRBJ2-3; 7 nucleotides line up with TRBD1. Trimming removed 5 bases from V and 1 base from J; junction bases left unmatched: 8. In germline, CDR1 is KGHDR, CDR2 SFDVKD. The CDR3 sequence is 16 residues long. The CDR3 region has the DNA TGTGCCACCAGTGGCTCGACAGGGTCGGGCACAGATACGCAGTATTTT. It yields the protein CATSGSTGSGTDTQYF.